What follows describes a single TCR beta chain. The antigen is unknown. Amplified TCR beta CDR3 regions derived from RNA transcripts. When the TCR CDR3 underwent first-round RT-PCR, the HTBI primer set was used. One entry per CDR3 protein, called by TCRdb with MiXCR from the multiplex PCR reads. This table holds over 350,000 distinct CDR3 sequences, about 18% found once. Per the germline V gene, CDR1 is SGHNT and CDR2 is YYREEE (reference sequence). V was clipped by 4 bases and J by 5 bases, with 16 bases between them. CDR3 length equals 14 residues. The source of the PBMCs was 8.5 to 10 ml of fresh peripheral blood. This entry belongs to a study of T cells in Graves' hyperthyroidism and ophthalmopathy. General observations from the study: Ophthalmopathy onset followed model prediction by a median approximately six months. Clonotypes that were expanded in thyroid above 0.001 mostly appeared in blood too.

This sequence was found in a man younger than 30 with Graves' ophthalmopathy. The specimen was blood. The chain couples TRBV5-4 to TRBJ2-7; D not resolved. The chain's CDR3 is CASSGSGSTNEQYF. The CDR3 DNA sequence: TGTGCCAGCAGCGGCTCAGGCAGTACAAACGAGCAGTACTTC.